The entry below gives a single T cell receptor (beta chain) sequence along with its context. Assay: immunoSEQ multiplex PCR; the TCRdb copy retains only in-frame clones and omits some. The sample consists of 55,000 to 90,000 clones, 85% to 90% of them appearing once. This entry is derived from a study of OX40 agonist ivuxolimab in advanced cancers. Germline lookup yields CDR1 SGDLS and CDR2 YYNGEE. This CDR3 contains 15 residues. The V and J ends lost 2 bases and 4 bases, in that order; junction bases with no gene match: 5. The TCR was taken from an adult with an advanced solid tumor such as melanoma, head and neck, liver or kidney cancer. Source: CD4+ or CD8+ T cells sorted from blood, taken in a trial of the OX40 agonist ivuxolimab. The rearrangement links TRBV9 to TRBJ2-1; 8 bases map to TRBD2. The CDR3 DNA reads as TGTGCCAGCAGCGTCGGGGGGGCATCTTACAATGAGCAGTTCTTC. It specifies CASSVGGASYNEQFF.